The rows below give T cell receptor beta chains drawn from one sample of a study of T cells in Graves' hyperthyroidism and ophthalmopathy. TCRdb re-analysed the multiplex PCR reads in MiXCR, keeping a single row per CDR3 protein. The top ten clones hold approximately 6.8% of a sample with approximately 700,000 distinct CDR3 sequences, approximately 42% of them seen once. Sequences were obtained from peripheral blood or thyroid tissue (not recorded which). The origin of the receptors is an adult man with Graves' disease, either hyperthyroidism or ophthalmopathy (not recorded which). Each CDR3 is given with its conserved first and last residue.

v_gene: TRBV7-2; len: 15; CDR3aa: CASSRSAQGNHEQYF
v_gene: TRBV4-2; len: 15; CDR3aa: CASSQDQRTSYEQYF
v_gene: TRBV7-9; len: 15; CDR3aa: CASSQDPGGSKTQYF
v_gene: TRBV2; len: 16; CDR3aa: CASSEVAGGGFDEQFF
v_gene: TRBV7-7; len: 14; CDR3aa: CASRHRGSNQPQHF
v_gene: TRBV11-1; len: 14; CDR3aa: CASSSLQANTEAFF
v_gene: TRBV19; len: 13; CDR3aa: CASSRSKRNTIYF
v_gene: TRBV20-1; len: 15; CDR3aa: CSARPDGISNQPQHF
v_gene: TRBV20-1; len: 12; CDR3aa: CSAPTENTGAFF
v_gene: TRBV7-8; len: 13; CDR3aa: CASRRGEGYEQYF
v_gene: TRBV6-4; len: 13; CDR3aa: CASSQTSSYGYTF
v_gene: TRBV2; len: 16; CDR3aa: CASSESRGPGGSPLHF
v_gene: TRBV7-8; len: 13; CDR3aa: CASSPTSGRAEYF
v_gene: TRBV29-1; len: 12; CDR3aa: CSVEGGPSEAFF
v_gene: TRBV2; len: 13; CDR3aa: CASIGTDNSPLHF
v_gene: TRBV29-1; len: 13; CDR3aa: CSVEVFLNTEAFF
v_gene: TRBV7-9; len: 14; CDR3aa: CASSLQGGINGYTF
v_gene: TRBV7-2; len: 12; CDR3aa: CASSLPPETQYF
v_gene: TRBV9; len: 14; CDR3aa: CASSQQGAFYGYTF
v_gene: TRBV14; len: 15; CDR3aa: CASSLVGVRGGGYTF
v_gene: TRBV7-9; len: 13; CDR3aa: CASSFSRGETQYF
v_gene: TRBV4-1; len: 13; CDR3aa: CARVGAGTYEQYF
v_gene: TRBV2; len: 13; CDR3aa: CASSELTGPGYTF
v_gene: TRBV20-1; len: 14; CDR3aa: CSAQPGRGFGGYTF
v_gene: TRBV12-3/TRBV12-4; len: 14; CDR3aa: CASRGGRTRGEQYF
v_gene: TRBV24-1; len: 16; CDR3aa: CATSDSRTGFNQPQHF
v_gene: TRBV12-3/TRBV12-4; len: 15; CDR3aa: CASSPGAGHWGEQYF
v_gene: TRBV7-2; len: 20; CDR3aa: CASSQDRRLAGVGYQETQYF
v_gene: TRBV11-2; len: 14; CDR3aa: CASSTRTGGNTIYF
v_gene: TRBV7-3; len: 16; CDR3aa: CAGSLGTDRRAYGYTF
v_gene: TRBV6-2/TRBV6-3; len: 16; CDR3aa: CASSYGGHLQGYEQYF
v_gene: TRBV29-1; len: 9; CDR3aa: CSAVGEQYF
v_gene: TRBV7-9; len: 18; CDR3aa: CASSLDIGTALANEKLFF
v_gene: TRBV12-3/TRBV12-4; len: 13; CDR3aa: CASGRDLADEQYF
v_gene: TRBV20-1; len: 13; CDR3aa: CSARLPRAYEQYF
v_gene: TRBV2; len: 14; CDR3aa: CASSPAPANYGYTF
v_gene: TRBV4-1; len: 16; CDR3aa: CASSPTTSGRIYEQYF
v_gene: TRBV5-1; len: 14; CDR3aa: CASSSGTDGNTIYF
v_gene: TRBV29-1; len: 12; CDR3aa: CSAPTGGDGYTF
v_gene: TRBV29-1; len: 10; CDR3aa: CSVDPEGYTF
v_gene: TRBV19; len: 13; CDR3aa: CASSTGQNTEAFF
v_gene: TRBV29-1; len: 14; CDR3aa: CSVEFQGRGSPLHF
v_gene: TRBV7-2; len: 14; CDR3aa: CASSLRRNTGELFF
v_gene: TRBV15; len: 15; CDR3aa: CATSRDGTASYGYTF
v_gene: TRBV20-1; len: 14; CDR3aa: CSASVRAGGYEQYF
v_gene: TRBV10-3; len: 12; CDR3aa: CASRGTTYEQYF